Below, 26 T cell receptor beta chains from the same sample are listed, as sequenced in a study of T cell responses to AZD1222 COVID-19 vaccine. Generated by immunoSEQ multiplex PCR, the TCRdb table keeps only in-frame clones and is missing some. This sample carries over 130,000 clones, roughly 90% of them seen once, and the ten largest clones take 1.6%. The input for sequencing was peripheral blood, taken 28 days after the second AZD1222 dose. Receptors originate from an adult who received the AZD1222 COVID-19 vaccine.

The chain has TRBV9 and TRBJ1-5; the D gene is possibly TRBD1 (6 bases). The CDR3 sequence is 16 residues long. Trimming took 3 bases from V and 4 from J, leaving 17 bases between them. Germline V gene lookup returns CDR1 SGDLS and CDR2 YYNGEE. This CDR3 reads CASSASGDNWNQPQHF. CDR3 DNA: TGTGCCAGCAGCGCGAGTGGGGACAACTGGAATCAGCCCCAGCATTTT.

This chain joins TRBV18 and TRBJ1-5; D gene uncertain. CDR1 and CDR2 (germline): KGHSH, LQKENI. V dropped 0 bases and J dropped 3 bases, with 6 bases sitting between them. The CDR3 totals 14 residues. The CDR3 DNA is TGTGCCAGCTCACCACCAGGGAACAATCAGCCCCAGCATTTT. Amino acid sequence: CASSPPGNNQPQHF.

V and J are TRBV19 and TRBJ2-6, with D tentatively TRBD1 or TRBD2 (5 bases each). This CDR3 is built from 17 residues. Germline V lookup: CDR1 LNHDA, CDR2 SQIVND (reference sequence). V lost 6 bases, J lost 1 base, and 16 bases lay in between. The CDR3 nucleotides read TGTGCCAGTAGCTGGGACGGAAGTGCGTCTGGGGCCAACGTCCTGACTTTC. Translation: CASSWDGSASGANVLTF.

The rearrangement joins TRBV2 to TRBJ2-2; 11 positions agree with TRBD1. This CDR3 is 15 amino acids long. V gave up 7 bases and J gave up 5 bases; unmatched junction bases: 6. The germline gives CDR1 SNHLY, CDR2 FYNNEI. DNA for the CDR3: TGTGCCAGCATCCCGGGGGACAGGGGGACCGGGGAGCTGTTTTTT. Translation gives CASIPGDRGTGELFF.

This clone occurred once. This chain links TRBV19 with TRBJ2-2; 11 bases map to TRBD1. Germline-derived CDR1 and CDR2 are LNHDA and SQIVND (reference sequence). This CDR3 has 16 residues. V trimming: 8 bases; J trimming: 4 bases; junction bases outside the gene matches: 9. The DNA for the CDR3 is TGTGCCAGTCTGAGGCCGGGACAGGGGGGCACCGGGGAGCTGTTTTTT. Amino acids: CASLRPGQGGTGELFF.

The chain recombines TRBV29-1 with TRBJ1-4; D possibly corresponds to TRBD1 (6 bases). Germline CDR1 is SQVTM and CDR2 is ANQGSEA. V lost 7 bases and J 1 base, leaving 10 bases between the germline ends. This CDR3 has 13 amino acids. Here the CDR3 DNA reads TGCAGCGGGAGGGGGGGAACTAATGAAAAACTGTTTTTT. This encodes CSGRGGTNEKLFF.

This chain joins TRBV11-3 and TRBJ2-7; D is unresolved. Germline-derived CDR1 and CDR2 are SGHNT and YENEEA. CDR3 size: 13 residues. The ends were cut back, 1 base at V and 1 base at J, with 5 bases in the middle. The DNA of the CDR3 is TGTGCCAGCAGCTTAGGGGTATCCTACGAGCAGTACTTC. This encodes CASSLGVSYEQYF.

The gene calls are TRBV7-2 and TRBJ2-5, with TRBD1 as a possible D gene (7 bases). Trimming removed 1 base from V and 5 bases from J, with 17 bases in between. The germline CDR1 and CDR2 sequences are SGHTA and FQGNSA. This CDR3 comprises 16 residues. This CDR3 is CASSLVGQGGLETQYF. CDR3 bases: TGTGCCAGCAGCTTAGTAGGTCAGGGGGGTCTGGAGACCCAGTACTTC.

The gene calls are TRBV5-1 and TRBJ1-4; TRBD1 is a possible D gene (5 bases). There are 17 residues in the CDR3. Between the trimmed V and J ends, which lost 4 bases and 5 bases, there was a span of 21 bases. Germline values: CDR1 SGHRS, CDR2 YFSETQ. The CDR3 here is CASSLHLIGTGNEKLFF. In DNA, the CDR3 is TGCGCCAGCAGCCTTCACCTTATCGGGACGGGGAATGAAAAACTGTTTTTT.

The CDR3 coding sequence is TGTGCCAGCAGCGTAGTGGCAGCCACTGGAAACACCATATATTTT. This sequence encodes CASSVVAATGNTIYF. The chain links TRBV9 to TRBJ1-3; D gene uncertain. CDR1 SGDLS and CDR2 YYNGEE come from the germline V gene. The CDR3 totals 15 residues. Trimming left V 0 bases short and J 2 bases short, with 9 bases between.

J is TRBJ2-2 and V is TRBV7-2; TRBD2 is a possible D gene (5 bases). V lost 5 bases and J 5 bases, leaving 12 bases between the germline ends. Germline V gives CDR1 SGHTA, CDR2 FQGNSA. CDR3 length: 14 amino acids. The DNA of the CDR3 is TGTGCCAGCAGCCGGGATATTAAGACCGGGGAGCTGTTTTTT. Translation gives CASSRDIKTGELFF.

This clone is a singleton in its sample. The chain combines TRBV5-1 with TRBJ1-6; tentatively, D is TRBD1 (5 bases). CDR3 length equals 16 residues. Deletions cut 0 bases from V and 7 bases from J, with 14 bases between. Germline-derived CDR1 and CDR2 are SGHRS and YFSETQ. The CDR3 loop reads CASSLGIGTPNSPLHF. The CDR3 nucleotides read TGCGCCAGCAGCTTGGGCATCGGGACCCCGAATTCACCCCTCCACTTT.

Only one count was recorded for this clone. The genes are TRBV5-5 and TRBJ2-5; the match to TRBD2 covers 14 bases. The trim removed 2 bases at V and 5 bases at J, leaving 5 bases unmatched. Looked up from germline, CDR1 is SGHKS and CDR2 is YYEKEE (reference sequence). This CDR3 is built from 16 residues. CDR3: CASSLRLAGGEETQYF. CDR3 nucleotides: TGTGCCAGCAGCTTACGACTAGCGGGAGGGGAGGAGACCCAGTACTTC.

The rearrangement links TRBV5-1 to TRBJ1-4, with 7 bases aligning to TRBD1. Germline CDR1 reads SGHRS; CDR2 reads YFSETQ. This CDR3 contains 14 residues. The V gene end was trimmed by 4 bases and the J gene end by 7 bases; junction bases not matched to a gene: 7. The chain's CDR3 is CASSPRGGSEKLFF. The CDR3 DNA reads TGCGCCAGCAGCCCCAGGGGGGGTAGTGAAAAACTGTTTTTT.

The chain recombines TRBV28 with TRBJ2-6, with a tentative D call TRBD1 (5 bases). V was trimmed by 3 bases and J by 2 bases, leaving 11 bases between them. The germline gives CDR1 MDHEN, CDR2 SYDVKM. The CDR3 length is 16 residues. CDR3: CASSFQGKPGANVLTF. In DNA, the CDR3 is TGTGCCAGCAGTTTTCAGGGAAAACCTGGGGCCAACGTCCTGACTTTC.

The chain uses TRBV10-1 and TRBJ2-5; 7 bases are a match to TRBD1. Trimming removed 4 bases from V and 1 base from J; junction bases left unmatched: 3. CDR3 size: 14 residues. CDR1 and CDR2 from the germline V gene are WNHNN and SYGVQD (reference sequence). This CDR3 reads CASSAGTVQETQYF. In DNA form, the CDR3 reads TGCGCCAGCAGTGCCGGGACAGTCCAAGAGACCCAGTACTTC.

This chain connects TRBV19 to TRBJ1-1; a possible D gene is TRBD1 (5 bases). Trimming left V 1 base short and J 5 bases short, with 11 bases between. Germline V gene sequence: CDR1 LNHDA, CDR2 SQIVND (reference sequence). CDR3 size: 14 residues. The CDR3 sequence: CASSIVRGSTEAFF. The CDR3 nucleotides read TGTGCCAGTAGTATAGTAAGGGGAAGTACTGAAGCTTTCTTT.

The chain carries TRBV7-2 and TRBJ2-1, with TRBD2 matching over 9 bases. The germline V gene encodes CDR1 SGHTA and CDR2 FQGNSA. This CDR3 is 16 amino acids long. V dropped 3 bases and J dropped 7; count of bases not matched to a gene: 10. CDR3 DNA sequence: TGTGCCAGCAGCTTCTCTGGCGGGAGGGCCCGGAATGAGCAGTTCTTC. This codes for CASSFSGGRARNEQFF.

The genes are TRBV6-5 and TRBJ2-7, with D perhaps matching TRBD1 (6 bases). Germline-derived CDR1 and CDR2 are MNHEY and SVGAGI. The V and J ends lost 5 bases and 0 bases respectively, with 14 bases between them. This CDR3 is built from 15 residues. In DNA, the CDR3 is TGTGCCAGCAGTCGAACAGGGCCAAGCTCCTACGAGCAGTACTTC. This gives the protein CASSRTGPSSYEQYF.

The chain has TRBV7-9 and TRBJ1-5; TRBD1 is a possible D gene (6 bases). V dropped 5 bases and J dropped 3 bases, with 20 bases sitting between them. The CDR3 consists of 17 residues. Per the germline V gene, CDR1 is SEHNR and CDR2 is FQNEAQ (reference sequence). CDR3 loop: CASSQSGAGWINQPQHF. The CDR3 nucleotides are TGTGCCAGCAGCCAGTCGGGGGCGGGGTGGATCAATCAGCCCCAGCATTTT. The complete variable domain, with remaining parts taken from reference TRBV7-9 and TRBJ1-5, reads DTGVSQNPRHKITKRGQNVTFRCDPISEHNRLYWYRQTLGQGPEFLTYFQNEAQLEKSRLLSDRFSAERPKGSFSTLEIQRTEQGDSAMYLCASSQSGAGWINQPQHFGDGTRLSIL.

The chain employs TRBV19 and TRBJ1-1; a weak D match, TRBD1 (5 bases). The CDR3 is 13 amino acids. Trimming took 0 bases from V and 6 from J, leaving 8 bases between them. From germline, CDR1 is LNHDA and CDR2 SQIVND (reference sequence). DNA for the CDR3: TGTGCCAGTAGTATAGACAGGGCCTCTGAAGCTTTCTTT. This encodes CASSIDRASEAFF.

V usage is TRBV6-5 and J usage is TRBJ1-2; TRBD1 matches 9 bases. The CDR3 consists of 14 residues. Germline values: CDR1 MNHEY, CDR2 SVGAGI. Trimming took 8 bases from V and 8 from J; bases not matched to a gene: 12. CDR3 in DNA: TGTGCCAGCTCATTGTCACAAGGACAGGGGGGCTACACCTTC. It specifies CASSLSQGQGGYTF.

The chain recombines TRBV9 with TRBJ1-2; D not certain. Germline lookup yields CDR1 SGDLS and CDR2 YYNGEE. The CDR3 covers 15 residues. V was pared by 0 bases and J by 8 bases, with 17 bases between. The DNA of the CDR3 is TGTGCCAGCAGCGTAGCCGTCCTGGGTGGTCCGGGCTACACCTTC. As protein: CASSVAVLGGPGYTF.

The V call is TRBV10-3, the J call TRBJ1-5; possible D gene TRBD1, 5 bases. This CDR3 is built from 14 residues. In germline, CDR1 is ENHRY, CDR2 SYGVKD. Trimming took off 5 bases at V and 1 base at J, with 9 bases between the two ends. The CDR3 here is CAISQGASNQPQHF. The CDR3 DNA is TGTGCCATCAGTCAGGGCGCGAGCAATCAGCCCCAGCATTTT.

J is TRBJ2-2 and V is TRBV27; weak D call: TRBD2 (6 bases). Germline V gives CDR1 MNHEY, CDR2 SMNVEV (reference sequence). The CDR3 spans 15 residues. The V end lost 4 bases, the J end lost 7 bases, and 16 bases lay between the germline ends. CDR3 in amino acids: CASSSGGAGGGELFF. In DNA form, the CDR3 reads TGTGCCAGCAGTTCTGGCGGGGCTGGGGGCGGGGAGCTGTTTTTT.

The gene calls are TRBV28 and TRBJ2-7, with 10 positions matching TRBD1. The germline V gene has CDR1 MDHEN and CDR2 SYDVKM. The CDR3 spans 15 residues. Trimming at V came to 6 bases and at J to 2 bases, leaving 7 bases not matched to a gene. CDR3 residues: CASSLPGQGTYEQYF. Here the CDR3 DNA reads TGTGCCAGCAGCTTACCGGGACAGGGGACCTACGAGCAGTACTTC. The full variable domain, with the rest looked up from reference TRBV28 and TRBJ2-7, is DVKVTQSSRYLVKRTGEKVFLECVQDMDHENMFWYRQDPGLGLRLIYFSYDVKMKEKGDIPEGYSVSREKKERFSLILESASTNQTSMYLCASSLPGQGTYEQYFGPGTRLTVT.